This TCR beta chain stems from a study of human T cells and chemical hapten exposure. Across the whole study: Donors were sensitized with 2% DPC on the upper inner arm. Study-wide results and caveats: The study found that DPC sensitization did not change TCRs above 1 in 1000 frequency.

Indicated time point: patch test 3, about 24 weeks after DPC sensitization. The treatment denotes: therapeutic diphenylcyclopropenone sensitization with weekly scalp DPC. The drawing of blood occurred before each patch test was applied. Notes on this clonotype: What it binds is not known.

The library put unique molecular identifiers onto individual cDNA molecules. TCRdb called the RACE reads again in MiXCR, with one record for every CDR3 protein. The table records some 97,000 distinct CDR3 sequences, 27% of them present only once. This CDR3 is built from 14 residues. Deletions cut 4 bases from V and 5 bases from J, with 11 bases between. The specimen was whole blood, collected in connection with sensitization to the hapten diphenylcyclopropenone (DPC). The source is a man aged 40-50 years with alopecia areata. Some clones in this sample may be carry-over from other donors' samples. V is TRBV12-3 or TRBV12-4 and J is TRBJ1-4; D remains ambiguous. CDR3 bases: TGTGCCAGCAGTTCCTCCCTGAGGAATGAAAAACTGTTTTTT. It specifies CASSSSLRNEKLFF.